The sequence of this TCR beta chain was determined in a study of CD8+CD57+ T cells in acquired aplastic anemia. Genomic DNA, serving as template, underwent TCR beta VDJ and CDR3 profiling. One entry per CDR3 protein, called by TCRdb with MiXCR from the reads. Altogether hundreds of thousands of distinct CDR3 sequences are present, over 25% being singletons, with the ten largest covering around 0.82%. The CDR3 consists of 11 residues. Trimming left V 6 bases short and J 5 bases short, with 8 bases between. The germline V gene has CDR1 MNHNS and CDR2 SASEGT. An expansion of CD8+CD57+ cells by flow cytometry had been shown in patients chosen for sequencing. Patients, without exception, had severe acquired aplastic anemia. This clonotype was recorded a few times.

The J gene is TRBJ2-7, the V gene TRBV6-1; no firm D call. This TCR derives from a human donor with aplastic anemia. The material sequenced was sorted CD4+, CD8+, or CD8+CD57+ T cells (not recorded which) from PBMCs. CDR3 loop: CASRNIHEQYF. DNA of the CDR3: TGTGCCAGCAGGAACATTCACGAGCAGTACTTC.